This passage covers 15 T cell receptor beta chains from one sample sequenced in a study of tumor-infiltrating lymphocytes in primary liver carcinoma (dated by TCRdb to 2016 to 2017). The data were produced on an Illumina HiSeq 2500. A constant-region primer and ProtoScript II reverse transcriptase were used to reverse-transcribe TCRbeta-specific cDNA from roughly 0.55 ug total RNA. Construction of the TCRbeta libraries relied on three nested rounds of multiplex PCR, following a slightly modified ARM-PCR procedure. The first two PCR rounds used multiplex TRBV1-TRBV30 forward primers with a Cbeta reverse primer, each for approximately 10 cycles. The public reads were run again by TCRdb, first through fastp at Q25 and then through MiXCR, and only productive beta chains were kept. Each entry merges the rows of one CDR3 protein and shows their most common DNA and genes. Across this sample there are a few hundred thousand distinct CDR3 sequences, with nearly 60% seen only once. Clones ranked in the top ten supply over 15% of the sample.

Blood RNA was extracted from unsorted whole blood with TRIzol reagent; germline DNA came from the DNeasy Blood & Tissue kit. Sequencing was done on a sample of peripheral blood. These TCRs come from a woman in her twenties or thirties with primary liver carcinoma and hepatitis B virus infection.

In the case of this clonotype: This may be a read error: a much more frequent sequence differs by one nucleotide. The chain employs TRBV6-5 and TRBJ1-1; unclear D gene. There are 13 residues in the CDR3. Germline V gene lookup returns CDR1 MNHEY and CDR2 SVGAGI. The DNA for the CDR3 is TGTGCCAGCAGTCTCCAGATGAACGCTGAAGCTTTCTTT. It encodes CASSLQMNAEAFF.

Note on this clonotype: The conserved phenylalanine or tryptophan is not found at the CDR3 terminus, so this likely reflects a read error. This chain joins TRBV6-5 and TRBJ2-3; D may be TRBD1 or TRBD2 (5 bases each). With 5 bases removed from V and 3 bases from J, the gap between germline ends came to 15 bases. CDR3 length equals 15 residues. CDR1 is MNHEY, CDR2 SVGAGI, per germline. The CDR3 region is CASSPRGRVTDTQYL. CDR3 DNA: TGTGCCAGCAGTCCCCGGGGCAGGGTGACAGATACGCAGTATTTA.

This clonotype was detected ten times or more. V is TRBV6-5 and J is TRBJ2-7, with D possibly TRBD2 on 5 matching bases. Per the germline V gene, CDR1 is MNHEY and CDR2 is SVGAGI. The V and J ends lost 7 bases and 7 bases respectively, with 17 bases between them. The CDR3 totals 13 residues. This CDR3 is CASNEFRETEQYF. The CDR3 DNA reads TGTGCCAGCAATGAGTTTAGGGAGACTGAGCAGTACTTC.

This clonotype was recorded once. The CDR3 here is CASSSPDSRRETQYF. The CDR3 DNA is TGTGCCAGCAGTTCCCCGGACAGCCGGCGAGAGACCCAGTACTTC. This sequence joins TRBV28 and TRBJ2-5; possibly TRBD1 for D (6 bases). V gave up 4 bases and J gave up 4 bases, with 16 bases separating them. CDR3 size: 15 residues. The germline CDR1 and CDR2 sequences are MDHEN and SYDVKM.

To note about this clonotype: A much bigger clone sits one base away, suggesting this may be a read error. V is TRBV10-3 and J is TRBJ2-5; D is ambiguous. This CDR3 has 13 amino acids. V lost 6 bases and J 2 bases, leaving 10 bases between the germline ends. CDR1 is ENHRY, CDR2 SYGVKD, per germline. DNA of the CDR3: TGTGCCATCAGCCGACACCTTCAAGAGACCCAGTACTTC. Translated, it gives CAISRHLQETQYF.

This clonotype appeared a single time. The chain employs TRBV11-2 and TRBJ1-2; D not certain. The CDR3 spans 13 residues. Germline CDR1 is SGHAT and CDR2 is FQNNGV. Between the trimmed V and J ends, which lost 3 bases and 3 bases, there was a span of 8 bases. The CDR3 loop is CASSFSTDYGYTF. The CDR3 DNA reads TGTGCCAGCAGCTTTTCAACTGACTATGGCTACACCTTC.

On this clonotype: No conserved phenylalanine or tryptophan is present at the end of the CDR3, so a read error is the likely explanation. J is TRBJ2-1 and V is TRBV11-2; 7 bases are shared with TRBD2. Trimming at V came to 5 bases and at J to 9 bases, leaving 13 bases not matched to a gene. Germline CDR1 and CDR2: SGHAT and FQNNGV. The length of the CDR3 is 15 residues. The CDR3 bases are TGTGCCAGCAGCCGACCTTTCAGCGGGAACAGTGAGCAGTTCATC. Translated: CASSRPFSGNSEQFI.

This clonotype was counted only a few times. The CDR3 loop reads CASSQDAAGGITEAFF. DNA for the CDR3: TGCGCCAGCAGCCAAGACGCTGCCGGGGGTATCACTGAAGCTTTCTTT. The rearrangement uses TRBV4-1 and TRBJ1-1; a weak D match, TRBD1 (5 bases). V gave up 0 bases and J gave up 4 bases, with 15 bases separating them. CDR1 is MGHRA and CDR2 is YSYEKL in the germline V gene. The CDR3 consists of 16 residues.

A word on this clonotype: The CDR3 does not end in the conserved phenylalanine or tryptophan, so this is likely a read error. V usage is TRBV2 and J usage is TRBJ1-1; D is undetermined. The CDR3 has 14 amino acids. Trimming removed 1 base at V and 0 bases at J, with 6 bases between. Germline lookup yields CDR1 SNHLY and CDR2 FYNNEI. The CDR3 DNA follows: TGTGCCAGCAGTGAAGGCCAACTGAACACTGAAGCTTTCTTA. It is translated as CASSEGQLNTEAFL.

Concerning this clonotype itself: Sequence at one end of the junction differs from germline and may be a read error. V and J are TRBV5-6 and TRBJ1-3; 7 bases align to TRBD1. The CDR3 consists of 16 residues. Per germline, CDR1 SGHDT and CDR2 YYEEEE. This chain's CDR3 is CASSPLTGTAGNTLYF. The CDR3 bases are TGTGCCAGTAGCCCTTTGACAGGGACAGCCGGAAACACCTTATATTTT.

Regarding this clonotype: At one end the junction does not follow the germline gene, possibly because of a read error. V is TRBV6-5 and J is TRBJ1-6; D remains ambiguous. Germline V gives CDR1 MNHEY, CDR2 SVGAGI. CDR3 length: 14 amino acids. This CDR3 reads CANSYEMKNSPLHF. Written as DNA, the CDR3 is TGTGCCAACAGTTACGAGATGAAGAATTCACCCCTCCACTTT.

The chain combines TRBV6-2 or TRBV6-3 with TRBJ2-1, with 9 bases matching TRBD1. V was clipped by 9 bases and J by 9 bases; unmatched bases: 30. The germline V gene has CDR1 MNHEY and CDR2 SVGEGT. The CDR3 sequence is 20 residues long. The CDR3 sequence: CARNPGSYGLPGTGLSEQFF. For the CDR3, the DNA is TGTGCCAGGAACCCCGGCAGTTATGGTCTGCCCGGGACAGGGCTCAGTGAGCAGTTCTTC.

With respect to this clonotype: One end of the junction is discordant with germline, which a read error may explain. The V and J genes are TRBV7-8 and TRBJ2-1; perhaps TRBD2 as D (6 bases). The CDR3 is 12 amino acids. The germline CDR1 and CDR2 sequences are SGHVS and FQNEAQ. The CDR3 nucleotides are TGTGACAGCAGTCCTAATAGCGGTTGGCAGTTCTTC. Protein: CDSSPNSGWQFF.

With respect to this clonotype: This may arise from a read error, as a much more abundant clone is one base away. As DNA, the CDR3 is TGTGCCAGCAGTTACCCCAGTAACAACTATGGCTACACCTTC. Protein product: CASSYPSNNYGYTF. The V call is TRBV28, the J call TRBJ1-2; D is uncertain. CDR3 length: 14 amino acids. CDR1 MDHEN and CDR2 SYDVKM come from the germline V gene. V lost 4 bases and J 2 bases, leaving 11 bases between the germline ends.

Concerning this clonotype itself: This may be a read error, as it is one base from a much larger clone. The chain recombines TRBV4-3 with TRBJ1-4; the D gene is possibly TRBD1 (5 bases). Trimming cost V 4 bases and J 8 bases, with 23 bases left between them. Germline V lookup: CDR1 LGHNA, CDR2 YSLEER. This CDR3 contains 17 residues. The DNA for the CDR3 is TGCGCCAGCAGCCTCAGACACCCCACGGAGGGGCGCGAAAAACTGTTTTTT. Its protein is CASSLRHPTEGREKLFF.